This T cell receptor (beta chain) was documented in a study of blood T cell repertoires in COVID-19. Study details: Acute and convalescent COVID-19 samples came from the United States, Italy and Spain.

Trimming at V came to 5 bases and at J to 6 bases, leaving 8 bases not matched to a gene. CDR1 and CDR2 from the germline V gene are SGHVS and FNYEAQ. CDR3 length: 14 amino acids. Authors' data handling: Reference gene primers were amplified, and this amplification served to estimate nucleated cell counts. Sequencing was performed with immunoSEQ multiplex PCR; in TCRdb, only in-frame clones are kept and a portion is missing. V, J and clone size reflect that table, while D and trimming were determined from the DNA. In the table there are around 150,000 clones, under 85% of which are singletons. The V and J genes are TRBV7-6 and TRBJ1-2, with TRBD1 matching 8 bases. The receptor was isolated from an elderly woman with acute or convalescent COVID-19. The sequenced material came from peripheral blood. The CDR3 DNA sequence: TGTGCCAGCAGCCCCCGGACAGGGCCCAATGGCTACACCTTC. It is translated as CASSPRTGPNGYTF.